This T cell receptor (beta chain) is from a study of T-cell memory formation after mild COVID-19. This clonotype was seen repeatedly, ten times or more. Using its own MiXCR run on the 5' RACE reads, TCRdb lists one record per CDR3 protein. The table lists roughly 510,000 distinct CDR3 sequences, 15% to 20% of them singletons. Trimming took 4 bases from V and 1 from J, leaving 4 bases between them. This CDR3 has 12 residues. Germline values: CDR1 SGHRS, CDR2 YFSETQ. The chain joins TRBV5-1 to TRBJ2-3, with D unresolved. The sequenced sample was PBMCs or a T cell subset sorted from them (not recorded which). The clonotype originates from an adult woman who had mild COVID-19 (a few samples of this study predate the infection). Cell type and time point are not known. The CDR3 region has the DNA TGCGCCAGCAGCGCGGGCACAGATACGCAGTATTTT. Translating it yields CASSAGTDTQYF.